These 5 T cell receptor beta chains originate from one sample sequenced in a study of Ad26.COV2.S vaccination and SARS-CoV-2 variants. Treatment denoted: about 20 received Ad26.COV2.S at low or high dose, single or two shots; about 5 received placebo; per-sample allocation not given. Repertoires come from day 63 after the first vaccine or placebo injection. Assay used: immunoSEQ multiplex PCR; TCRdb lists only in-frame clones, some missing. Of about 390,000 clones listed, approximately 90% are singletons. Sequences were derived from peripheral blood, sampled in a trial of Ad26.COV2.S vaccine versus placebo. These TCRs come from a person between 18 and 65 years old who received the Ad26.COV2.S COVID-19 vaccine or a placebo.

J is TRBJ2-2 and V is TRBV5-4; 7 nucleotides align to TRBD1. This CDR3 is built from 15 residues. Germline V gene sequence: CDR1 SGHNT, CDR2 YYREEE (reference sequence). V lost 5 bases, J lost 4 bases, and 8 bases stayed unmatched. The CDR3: CASRSGQVPTGELFF. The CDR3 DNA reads TGTGCCAGCAGATCTGGACAGGTCCCCACCGGGGAGCTGTTTTTT. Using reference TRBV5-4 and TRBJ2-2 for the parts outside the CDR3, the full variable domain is ETGVTQSPTHLIKTRGQQVTLRCSSQSGHNTVSWYQQALGQGPQFIFQYYREEENGRGNFPPRFSGLQFPNYSSELNVNALELDDSALYLCASRSGQVPTGELFFGEGSRLTVL.

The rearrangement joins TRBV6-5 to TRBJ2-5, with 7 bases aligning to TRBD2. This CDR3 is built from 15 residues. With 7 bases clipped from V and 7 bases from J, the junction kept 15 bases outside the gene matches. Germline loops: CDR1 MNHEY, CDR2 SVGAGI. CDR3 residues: CASTPTRGGARTQYF. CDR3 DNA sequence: TGTGCCAGCACTCCGACTCGGGGAGGGGCGAGGACCCAGTACTTC.

CDR3 sequence (DNA): TGTGCCAGCAGCATAAAGTCACAGGACGAGCAGTACTTC. It is translated as CASSIKSQDEQYF. The rearrangement joins TRBV7-8 to TRBJ2-7, with TRBD1 as a possible D gene (5 bases). The germline CDR1 and CDR2 sequences are SGHVS and FQNEAQ. V shed 5 bases and J shed 5 bases, with 13 bases lying between them. The CDR3 length is 13 residues.

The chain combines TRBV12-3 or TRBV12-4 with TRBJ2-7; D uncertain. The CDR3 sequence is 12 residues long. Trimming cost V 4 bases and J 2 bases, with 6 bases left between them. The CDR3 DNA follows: TGTGCCAGCAGTTCCGCAACCTACGAGCAGTACTTC. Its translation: CASSSATYEQYF.

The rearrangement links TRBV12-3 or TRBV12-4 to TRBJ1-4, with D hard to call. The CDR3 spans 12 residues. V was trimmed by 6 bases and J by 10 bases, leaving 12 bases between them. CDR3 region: CASRGSSGKLFF. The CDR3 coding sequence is TGTGCCAGCAGGGGGAGCAGTGGAAAACTGTTTTTT.